Following are 23 T cell receptor beta chains from one sample sequenced in a study of response to subunit inactivated influenza vaccine listed by TCRdb under 2018. The protocol used for the library was RT-PCR. This sample was sequenced with an Illumina HiSeq 2500. TCRdb redid the processing of the public reads, applying fastp at Q25 and MiXCR, and retained in-frame beta chains. Merged by CDR3 protein, the rows form single entries marked with the most common genes and DNA. The sample table lists roughly 700,000 distinct CDR3 sequences, around 14% of them with a count of one. Clones ranked in the top ten supply roughly 11% of the sample. This specimen consisted of PBMCs from blood, obtained 11 to 12 days after vaccination. These receptors were collected from a man in his fifties who received an inactivated influenza vaccine. Donor details come from another sample of the same person, matched by shared clones.

The J gene is TRBJ1-4, the V gene TRBV15; D gene uncertain. There are 16 residues in the CDR3. V shed 0 bases and J shed 3 bases, with 11 bases lying between them. Per the germline V gene, CDR1 is LNHNV and CDR2 is YYDKDF (reference sequence). CDR3: CATSRDSPSSNEKLFF. Written as DNA, the CDR3 is TGTGCCACCAGCAGAGATTCACCCTCCTCTAATGAAAAACTGTTTTTT.

The chain couples TRBV5-1 to TRBJ1-2; D is unresolved. CDR1 is SGHRS, CDR2 YFSETQ, per germline. The CDR3 consists of 13 residues. V lost 1 base and J lost 4, with 8 bases in between. The DNA for the CDR3 is TGCGCCAGCAGCTTGTCACAGAGCTATGGCTACACCTTC. This encodes CASSLSQSYGYTF.

The chain couples TRBV6-5 to TRBJ2-5; D is uncertain. The V gene lost 2 bases and the J gene lost 7 bases, with 11 bases spanning the gap. CDR3 length equals 13 residues. Per the germline V gene, CDR1 is MNHEY and CDR2 is SVGAGI. The CDR3 loop reads CASSYGILTTQYF. The CDR3 nucleotides are TGTGCCAGCAGTTACGGTATCTTGACGACCCAGTACTTC.

This clonotype has a handful of counts. The V gene is TRBV5-1, the J gene TRBJ2-3; D is possibly TRBD1 (6 bases). Trimming left V 7 bases short and J 3 bases short, with 15 bases between. The CDR3 is made up of 14 amino acids. CDR1 and CDR2 from the germline V gene are SGHRS and YFSETQ. This CDR3 reads CASATGSGTDTQYF. For the CDR3, the DNA is TGCGCCAGCGCAACAGGGTCAGGTACAGATACGCAGTATTTT.

The sample holds a few counts of this clonotype. The V call is TRBV7-2, the J call TRBJ2-5; D is possibly TRBD2 (5 bases). This CDR3 is built from 17 residues. The ends were cut back, 5 bases at V and 3 bases at J, with 22 bases in the middle. CDR1 and CDR2 from the germline V gene are SGHTA and FQGNSA. CDR3 nucleotides: TGTGCCAGCAGCCGTCCGGAAGACACTAGGGAGAAAGAGACCCAGTACTTC. Protein sequence: CASSRPEDTREKETQYF.

The chain combines TRBV5-1 with TRBJ2-3, with D unclear. The CDR3 has 15 amino acids. CDR1 is SGHRS and CDR2 is YFSETQ in the germline V gene. The V end was cut by 2 bases, the J end by 2 bases, with 12 bases between. CDR3 DNA sequence: TGCGCCAGCAGCTTTGGCGGCATGGACACAGATACGCAGTATTTT. This codes for CASSFGGMDTDTQYF.

The chain carries TRBV18 and TRBJ2-3, with D perhaps TRBD1 (7 bases). Germline assignment: CDR1 KGHSH and CDR2 LQKENI. Trimming stripped 6 bases from V and 6 bases from J, with 22 bases between. The CDR3 sequence is 16 residues long. CDR3 in DNA: TGTGCCAGCTCGGGACGGACAGGAGGAGGGGAGGATACGCAGTATTTT. It encodes CASSGRTGGGEDTQYF.

This clonotype was detected only a few times. The chain recombines TRBV20-1 with TRBJ2-5, with D possibly TRBD2 on 5 matching bases. This CDR3 has 16 amino acids. Trimming shortened V by 1 base and J by 6 bases, and 21 bases separated the two germline ends. CDR1 DFQATT and CDR2 SNEGSKA come from the germline V gene (reference sequence). The CDR3 loop reads CSARATRRRVVQTQYF. CDR3 nucleotide sequence: TGCAGTGCTAGAGCTACCCGGCGGCGGGTCGTACAGACCCAGTACTTC.

This clonotype has a handful of counts. The V and J genes are TRBV28 and TRBJ2-7, with 8 nucleotides matching TRBD1. Per the germline V gene, CDR1 is MDHEN and CDR2 is SYDVKM. Trimming removed 2 bases from V and 4 bases from J; junction bases left unmatched: 7. This CDR3 is built from 15 residues. The CDR3 is CASSLMAGGLYEQYF. In DNA, the CDR3 is TGTGCCAGCAGTTTAATGGCAGGGGGCTTGTACGAGCAGTACTTC. Full variable domain (outside the CDR3, taken from reference TRBV28 and TRBJ2-7): DVKVTQSSRYLVKRTGEKVFLECVQDMDHENMFWYRQDPGLGLRLIYFSYDVKMKEKGDIPEGYSVSREKKERFSLILESASTNQTSMYLCASSLMAGGLYEQYFGPGTRLTVT.

This clonotype came up a few times. The chain has TRBV12-3 or TRBV12-4 and TRBJ1-1, with D possibly being TRBD1 (5 bases). The CDR3 spans 13 residues. The V end was cut by 3 bases, the J end by 5 bases, with 10 bases between. Here the CDR3 reads CASSFSGRTEAFF. The CDR3 bases are TGTGCCAGCAGTTTTTCAGGGCGGACTGAAGCTTTCTTT.

The chain couples TRBV15 to TRBJ2-1; the match to TRBD1 covers 7 bases. Germline V gene lookup returns CDR1 LNHNV and CDR2 YYDKDF (reference sequence). The CDR3 is 16 residues long. V lost 1 base and J lost 4; bases outside the gene matches: 7. Written as DNA, the CDR3 is TGTGCCACCAGCAGAGCCCGACAGGGCACTTACAATGAGCAGTTCTTC. Protein product: CATSRARQGTYNEQFF.

This clonotype was counted many times. The rearrangement joins TRBV11-2 to TRBJ2-1; 7 bases are a match to TRBD2. The CDR3 is 15 residues long. CDR1 is SGHAT, CDR2 FQNNGV, per germline. J gave up 7 bases and V 1 base, and 7 bases lay outside the gene matches. CDR3 DNA: TGTGCCAGCAGCTTAGTACAGTGGGGGGGAAATGAGCAGTTCTTC. The encoded protein is CASSLVQWGGNEQFF. The complete variable domain, with remaining parts taken from reference TRBV11-2 and TRBJ2-1, reads EAGVAQSPRYKIIEKRQSVAFWCNPISGHATLYWYQQILGQGPKLLIQFQNNGVVDDSQLPKDRFSAERLKGVDSTLKIQPAKLEDSAVYLCASSLVQWGGNEQFFGPGTRLTVL.

Only a few counts were recorded for this clonotype. This chain joins TRBV5-1 and TRBJ2-5; 8 bases line up with TRBD1. The CDR3 extends over 15 amino acids. CDR1 is SGHRS, CDR2 YFSETQ, per germline. With V trimmed by 4 bases and J by 2 bases, 7 bases remained unmatched. In nucleotides, the CDR3 is TGCGCCAGCAGCCTCGACAGGGGACGGCAAGAGACCCAGTACTTC. Amino acid sequence: CASSLDRGRQETQYF.

There are a few counts of this clonotype. The DNA for the CDR3 is TGTGCCAGCAGGCCACGGGGGAGCTCCTACAATGAGCAGTTCTTC. This sequence encodes CASRPRGSSYNEQFF. The chain recombines TRBV12-3 or TRBV12-4 with TRBJ2-1; a weak D match, TRBD2 (6 bases). The CDR3 sequence is 15 residues long. V lost 6 bases and J 0 bases, leaving 12 bases between the germline ends.

This clonotype was detected ten times or more. The chain uses TRBV6-2 or TRBV6-3 and TRBJ2-3, with 8 bases matching TRBD1. Germline values: CDR1 MNHEY, CDR2 SVGEGT. The V and J ends lost 6 bases and 7 bases, in that order; junction bases with no gene match: 12. There are 15 residues in the CDR3. CDR3: CASRTGQGAVNTQYF. The CDR3 DNA is TGTGCCAGCAGGACTGGGCAGGGGGCGGTTAATACGCAGTATTTT.

The J gene is TRBJ2-7, the V gene TRBV20-1, with D hard to call. The germline V and J ends were trimmed by 5 bases and 0 bases, with 5 bases remaining between them. The CDR3 runs to 11 residues. Germline V gene sequence: CDR1 DFQATT, CDR2 SNEGSKA (reference sequence). The CDR3 DNA follows: TGCAGTGCTGGGAACTCCTACGAGCAGTACTTC. This sequence encodes CSAGNSYEQYF.

This chain links TRBV6-2 or TRBV6-3 with TRBJ2-3, with 12 bases that match TRBD1. The V gene's germline CDR1 is MNHEY and CDR2 SVGEGT. V lost 0 bases and J lost 2; bases outside the gene matches: 0. This CDR3 contains 16 residues. The CDR3 spells CASSYSGQGATDTQYF. The CDR3 DNA follows: TGTGCCAGCAGTTACTCGGGACAGGGGGCCACAGATACGCAGTATTTT.

The V and J genes are TRBV4-3 and TRBJ2-1; TRBD2 matches at 7 bases. Trimming took 0 bases from V and 1 from J; bases not matched to a gene: 3. The CDR3 sequence is 16 residues long. Germline CDR1 reads LGHNA; CDR2 reads YSLEER. CDR3 nucleotide sequence: TGCGCCAGCAGCCAAGATTGGGGGGGGTCCTACAATGAGCAGTTCTTC. It yields the protein CASSQDWGGSYNEQFF.

This chain joins TRBV7-9 and TRBJ1-3; TRBD1 agrees at 11 bases. V shed 2 bases, J shed 4 bases, and the junction held 1 base outside the gene matches. Per the germline V gene, CDR1 is SEHNR and CDR2 is FQNEAQ (reference sequence). This CDR3 is 15 amino acids long. CDR3 sequence: CASSLRTGGGNTIYF. Written as DNA, the CDR3 is TGTGCCAGCAGCTTAAGGACAGGGGGCGGAAACACCATATATTTT.

This clonotype was counted a few times. The V call is TRBV28, the J call TRBJ2-7; 7 bases fit TRBD2. Germline values: CDR1 MDHEN, CDR2 SYDVKM. The V and J ends lost 6 bases and 9 bases, in that order; junction bases with no gene match: 14. The CDR3 covers 14 residues. DNA of the CDR3: TGTGCCAGCAGCACGGGGAGTCAGCGGGAAGTGCAGTACTTC. Its protein is CASSTGSQREVQYF. Using reference TRBV28 and TRBJ2-7 for the parts outside the CDR3, the full variable domain is DVKVTQSSRYLVKRTGEKVFLECVQDMDHENMFWYRQDPGLGLRLIYFSYDVKMKEKGDIPEGYSVSREKKERFSLILESASTNQTSMYLCASSTGSQREVQYFGPGTRLTVT.

The chain has TRBV28 and TRBJ1-5; possible D gene TRBD1, 6 bases. Looked up from germline, CDR1 is MDHEN and CDR2 is SYDVKM. The CDR3 length is 14 residues. Trimming removed 3 bases at V and 11 bases at J, with 17 bases between. CDR3 region: CASSLGGGRLSQHF. In DNA, the CDR3 is TGTGCCAGCAGTTTGGGGGGCGGAAGGTTGTCCCAGCATTTT.

Notes on this clonotype: A much larger clone lies a single base off, so this may be a read error. This rearrangement joins TRBV27 to TRBJ2-7, with TRBD2 matching 7 bases. J lost 3 bases, V lost 5 bases, and 10 bases had no gene match. Germline assignment: CDR1 MNHEY and CDR2 SMNVEV (reference sequence). The CDR3 spans 15 residues. CDR3 bases: TGTGCCAGCAGTCCCACGATTCGCGGGAGCTACGAGCAGTACTTC. Amino acid sequence: CASSPTIRGSYEQYF.

This clonotype appeared a few times. This sequence joins TRBV9 and TRBJ2-3, with a possible D match to TRBD1 (5 bases). Per the germline V gene, CDR1 is SGDLS and CDR2 is YYNGEE. The CDR3 extends over 15 amino acids. The V end lost 3 bases, the J end lost 2 bases, and 13 bases lay between the germline ends. CDR3 amino acids: CASSARQSTTDTQYF. The DNA of the CDR3 is TGTGCCAGCAGCGCCCGACAGTCTACCACAGATACGCAGTATTTT. The full variable domain, its missing parts supplied by reference TRBV9 and TRBJ2-3, is DSGVTQTPKHLITATGQRVTLRCSPRSGDLSVYWYQQSLDQGLQFLIQYYNGEERAKGNILERFSAQQFPDLHSELNLSSLELGDSALYFCASSARQSTTDTQYFGPGTRLTVL.